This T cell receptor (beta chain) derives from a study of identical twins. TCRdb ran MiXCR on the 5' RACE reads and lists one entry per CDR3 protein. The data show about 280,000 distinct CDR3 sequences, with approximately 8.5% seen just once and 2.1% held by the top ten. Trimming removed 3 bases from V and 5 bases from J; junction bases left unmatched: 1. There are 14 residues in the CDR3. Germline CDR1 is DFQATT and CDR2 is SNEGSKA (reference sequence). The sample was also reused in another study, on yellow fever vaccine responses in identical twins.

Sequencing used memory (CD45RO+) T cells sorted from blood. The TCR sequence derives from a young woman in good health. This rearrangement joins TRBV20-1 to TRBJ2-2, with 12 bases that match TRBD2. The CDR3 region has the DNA TGCAGTGCTAGTCTAGCGGGAGGGACCGGGGAGCTGTTTTTT. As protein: CSASLAGGTGELFF.